The 5 T cell receptor beta chains listed next were all sequenced from one sample in a study of response to subunit inactivated influenza vaccine. Using its own MiXCR run on the RT-PCR reads, TCRdb lists one record per CDR3 protein. The table records more than 150,000 distinct CDR3 sequences, around 9% of them present only once. The sequences come from non-naive T cells sorted from PBMCs, collected on the day of vaccination. The receptor set was obtained from a man aged 50-59 years who received an inactivated influenza vaccine.

There are a few counts of this clonotype. The rearrangement links TRBV3-1 to TRBJ2-1; 9 bases fit TRBD2. Unmatched junction bases numbered 9, after V lost 1 base and J lost 5 bases. CDR3 length: 17 residues. Germline CDR1 reads LGHDT; CDR2 reads YNNKEL (reference sequence). CDR3 sequence reads: CASSQVIQREADNEQFF. The CDR3 DNA follows: TGTGCCAGCAGCCAAGTTATCCAGCGGGAGGCTGACAATGAGCAGTTCTTC.

This clonotype was found a few times. The rearrangement joins TRBV5-1 to TRBJ2-3, with D possibly matching TRBD1 (5 bases). CDR3 length: 14 residues. Germline V gene lookup returns CDR1 SGHRS and CDR2 YFSETQ. V gave up 5 bases and J gave up 0 bases, with 10 bases separating them. DNA of the CDR3: TGCGCCAGCAGAGGGGTCCTCAGCACAGATACGCAGTATTTT. Translated: CASRGVLSTDTQYF.

The table lists this clonotype with many counts. This chain links TRBV5-1 with TRBJ2-1, with D perhaps TRBD1 or TRBD2 (5 bases each). Looked up from germline, CDR1 is SGHRS and CDR2 is YFSETQ. V shed 6 bases and J shed 3 bases, with 13 bases lying between them. This CDR3 is 14 amino acids long. The CDR3 protein is CASKPGAFYNEQFF. CDR3 nucleotide sequence: TGCGCCAGCAAACCCGGGGCCTTCTACAATGAGCAGTTCTTC.

This chain joins TRBV6-1 and TRBJ1-1; D is ambiguous. The CDR3 contains 12 residues. Between the trimmed V and J ends, which lost 2 bases and 11 bases, there was a span of 12 bases. Germline loops: CDR1 MNHNS, CDR2 SASEGT. As DNA, the CDR3 is TGTGCCAGCAGTGAACTGGCCAGTCGGGCTTTCTTT. This translates into CASSELASRAFF.

This clonotype was picked up a small number of times. The V and J genes are TRBV19 and TRBJ2-3; the match to TRBD2 covers 11 bases. J lost 3 bases, V lost 4 bases, and 6 bases had no gene match. Germline V gives CDR1 LNHDA, CDR2 SQIVND (reference sequence). CDR3 size: 16 residues. The CDR3 spells CASSTLAGGGTDTQYF. CDR3 in DNA: TGTGCCAGTAGTACCCTAGCGGGGGGTGGTACAGATACGCAGTATTTT. The entire variable domain, with the rest obtained from reference TRBV19 and TRBJ2-3, is as follows: DGGITQSPKYLFRKEGQNVTLSCEQNLNHDAMYWYRQDPGQGLRLIYYSQIVNDFQKGDIAEGYSVSREKKESFPLTVTSAQKNPTAFYLCASSTLAGGGTDTQYFGPGTRLTVL.